This is a list of T cell receptor beta chains from one sample in a study of T cells in localized non-small cell lung cancer. The assay was immunoSEQ multiplex PCR, and TCRdb's table has in-frame clones only and misses some. The data show about 2,000 clones, roughly 24% seen once. The sample in question was normal lung tissue next to the tumor, obtained before any cancer treatment. The origin of the receptors is a female donor aged 60 or older with stage II lung adenocarcinoma. CDR3s include the opening cysteine and the closing phenylalanine or tryptophan. Each record gives: clone size, D gene, CDR3 length, V gene, J gene, CDR3 DNA, CDR3 protein. A D gene is named only where the DNA matches it firmly. Only some rows state a clone size, as once, few, many or a class for expanded clones.

>NA|NA|15|TRBV11-3|TRBJ1-5
TGTGCCAGCAGCTTTAGACAGTCTCACGGGCAGCCCCAGCATTTT
CASSFRQSHGQPQHF
>few|TRBD1|13|TRBV28|TRBJ1-1
TGTGCCACCAGGGGGCTAGGCTACACTGAAGCTTTCTTT
CATRGLGYTEAFF
>few|NA|13|TRBV6-8|TRBJ2-4
TGTGCCAGCAGTGAGGGTTCCAAAAACATTCAGTACTTC
CASSEGSKNIQYF
>few|TRBD2|16|TRBV11-3|TRBJ2-4
TGTGCCAGCAGCTTATGGGCTAGCGGGAGTCAAAACATTCAGTACTTC
CASSLWASGSQNIQYF
>once|NA|12|TRBV29-1|TRBJ2-1
TGCAGCGTCGGACCAATAGAAAATGAGCAGTTCTTC
CSVGPIENEQFF
>NA|TRBD1|12|TRBV28|TRBJ2-1
TGTGCCAGCAGTTGGGCAGGGGGTGAGCAGTTCTTC
CASSWAGGEQFF
>NA|TRBD1|16|TRBV28|TRBJ2-5
TGTGCCAGCAGCATATCTGGACAGGCGCAACAAGAGACCCAGTACTTC
CASSISGQAQQETQYF
>NA|NA|11|TRBV19|TRBJ2-1
TGTGCCAGTAGACAGGTGAATGAGCAGTTCTTC
CASRQVNEQFF
>NA|NA|16|TRBV28|TRBJ1-5
TGTGCCAGCAGTTTATTCGGGCAACTCGGCAATCAGCCCCAGCATTTT
CASSLFGQLGNQPQHF
>NA|NA|21|TRBV19|TRBJ1-4
TGTGCCACGCATCCTAGTACCGAGAACTGGACCGCGATTACAACTAATGAAAAACTGTTTTTT
CATHPSTENWTAITTNEKLFF
>once|TRBD1|15|TRBV28|TRBJ1-5
TGTGCCAGCAGTGTCGACAGGGGAGGCAATCAGCCCCAGCATTTT
CASSVDRGGNQPQHF
>large|NA|17|TRBV4-1|TRBJ1-2
TGCGCCAGCAGCCAGGGGAGCGATGCAGGGGCCAACTATGGCTACACCTTC
CASSQGSDAGANYGYTF
>few|TRBD1|16|TRBV6-8|TRBJ1-6
TGTGCCAGCAGTCCAACAGGGGCATCCTATAATTCACCCCTCCACTTT
CASSPTGASYNSPLHF
>NA|NA|16|TRBV28|TRBJ1-1
TGTGCCAGCAGTTCCGGGGCCCTTACGGGGAACACTGAAGCTTTCTTT
CASSSGALTGNTEAFF
>NA|NA|14|TRBV6-1|TRBJ2-7
TGTGCCAGCAGTGAAGGACAGCCCAAGGGCGAGCAGTACTTC
CASSEGQPKGEQYF
>few|NA|14|TRBV9|TRBJ1-5
TGTGCCAGCAGTTGGAGTTCTGGAAATCAGCCCCAGCATTTT
CASSWSSGNQPQHF
>few|NA|15|TRBV6-8|TRBJ1-2
TGTGCCAGCAGTCACAGGGTCAGAGCTAACTATGGCTACACCTTC
CASSHRVRANYGYTF
>NA|TRBD1|15|TRBV18|TRBJ1-6
TGTGCCAGCTCACCCCCGGGACAGGGAAATTCACCCCTCCACTTT
CASSPPGQGNSPLHF
>NA|NA|14|TRBV28|TRBJ2-5
TGTGCCAGCAGTTTGGTCATGCGGCGAGAAACCCAGTACTTC
CASSLVMRRETQYF
>NA|TRBD2|16|TRBV6-8|TRBJ2-5
TGTGCCAGCAGTTACCCGGGACTAGCGGGAGTGGAGACCCAGTACTTC
CASSYPGLAGVETQYF
>NA|NA|14|TRBV19|TRBJ2-5
TGTGCCAGTAGTGCTGCCGTACAATGGGAGACCCAGTACTTC
CASSAAVQWETQYF
>medium-sized|NA|16|TRBV11-3|TRBJ1-2
TGTGCCAGCAGCTTAGATCTGGGGGGCGGAGCCGATGGCTACACCTTC
CASSLDLGGGADGYTF